These T cell receptor beta chains were read from a single sample in a study of cytomegalovirus exposure and HLA in healthy donors. Generated by immunoSEQ multiplex PCR, the TCRdb table keeps only in-frame clones and is missing some. The table includes 130,000 to 150,000 clones, 73% detected once. The sequenced sample consisted of PBMCs. These receptors all stem from a woman between 18 and 30 years old in good health and CMV-seronegative. The CDR3 runs from the conserved cysteine through the conserved F or W. D genes are given only for firm matches. Expanded clones get a size class; other rows say once, few or many, or leave the size out.

clone size: -
D gene: -
J gene: TRBJ2-1
V gene: TRBV7-9
CDR3 DNA: TGTGCCAGCAGTGCGGGGCCCTACAATGAGCAGTTCTTC
CDR3 protein: CASSAGPYNEQFF

clone size: -
D gene: TRBD1
J gene: TRBJ2-2
V gene: TRBV27
CDR3 DNA: TGTGCCATCGAGTCTGGACAGGATGGCACCGGGGAGCTGTTTTTT
CDR3 protein: CAIESGQDGTGELFF

clone size: -
D gene: -
J gene: TRBJ2-5
V gene: TRBV19
CDR3 DNA: TGTGCCAGTAGTATGACAGCGCAAGAGACCCAGTACTTC
CDR3 protein: CASSMTAQETQYF

clone size: -
D gene: TRBD1
J gene: TRBJ2-5
V gene: TRBV7-6
CDR3 DNA: TGTGCCAGCAGCCCTTCGACAGGGACCCAAGAGACCCAGTACTTC
CDR3 protein: CASSPSTGTQETQYF

clone size: -
D gene: TRBD2
J gene: TRBJ2-2
V gene: TRBV27
CDR3 DNA: TGTGCCAGCAGTTTATCGGCTAGCGGGAGGGAACCCAACACCGGGGAGCTGTTTTTT
CDR3 protein: CASSLSASGREPNTGELFF

clone size: few
D gene: TRBD2
J gene: TRBJ2-3
V gene: TRBV27
CDR3 DNA: TGTGCCAGCAGTGAAAACCCTAGCGGGAGGGCGGTAGATACGCAGTATTTT
CDR3 protein: CASSENPSGRAVDTQYF

clone size: -
D gene: -
J gene: TRBJ2-7
V gene: TRBV7-2
CDR3 DNA: TGTGCCAGCAGCTTAAGGGGGGGCGGATCCTACGAGCAGTACTTC
CDR3 protein: CASSLRGGGSYEQYF

clone size: -
D gene: TRBD1
J gene: TRBJ2-2
V gene: TRBV4-1
CDR3 DNA: TGCGCCAGCAGCCCCAAAACAGGGGCCGTCGGGGAGCTGTTTTTT
CDR3 protein: CASSPKTGAVGELFF

clone size: -
D gene: -
J gene: TRBJ2-1
V gene: TRBV15
CDR3 DNA: TGTGCCACCAGCAGAGATCGGGAAATCGGACGGTTCTTC
CDR3 protein: CATSRDREIGRFF

clone size: few
D gene: -
J gene: TRBJ1-1
V gene: TRBV19
CDR3 DNA: TGTGCCAGTAGTATTGGCACAGGGTTTACCTTT
CDR3 protein: CASSIGTGFTF

clone size: -
D gene: -
J gene: TRBJ1-2
V gene: TRBV6-5
CDR3 DNA: TGTGCCAGCAGTTCCCCCCTGGACTGGGGTGGCTACACCTTC
CDR3 protein: CASSSPLDWGGYTF

clone size: -
D gene: TRBD2
J gene: TRBJ2-1
V gene: TRBV29-1
CDR3 DNA: TGCAGCGTTGGAGGGCTAGCGGGATCCTACAATGAGCAGTTCTTC
CDR3 protein: CSVGGLAGSYNEQFF

clone size: -
D gene: TRBD2
J gene: TRBJ2-3
V gene: TRBV5-4
CDR3 DNA: TGTGCCAGCAGCTTGATGCTAGCGGAGGGCACAGATACGCAGTATTTT
CDR3 protein: CASSLMLAEGTDTQYF

clone size: -
D gene: TRBD1
J gene: TRBJ1-2
V gene: TRBV7-9
CDR3 DNA: TGTGCCAGCAGCCCTCTCCGGTACGGGACAGGGGACGGCTACACCTTC
CDR3 protein: CASSPLRYGTGDGYTF

clone size: -
D gene: -
J gene: TRBJ1-2
V gene: TRBV14
CDR3 DNA: TGTGCCAGCAGCCAAATGCCCTCGGACTATGGCTACACCTTC
CDR3 protein: CASSQMPSDYGYTF

clone size: -
D gene: TRBD1
J gene: TRBJ1-2
V gene: TRBV28
CDR3 DNA: TGTGCCAGCAGTTCCCAGACAGGGGGCAACTATGGCTACACCTTC
CDR3 protein: CASSSQTGGNYGYTF

clone size: -
D gene: -
J gene: TRBJ1-1
V gene: TRBV7-8
CDR3 DNA: TGTGCCAGCAGCTTGTCGCGGAAGGCTGAAGCTTTCTTT
CDR3 protein: CASSLSRKAEAFF

clone size: -
D gene: -
J gene: TRBJ1-5
V gene: TRBV9
CDR3 DNA: TGTGCCAGCAGCGTAGGTGGACAGCTCAATCAGCCCCAGCATTTT
CDR3 protein: CASSVGGQLNQPQHF

clone size: -
D gene: -
J gene: TRBJ1-4
V gene: TRBV5-4
CDR3 DNA: TGTGCCAGCAGCCCCGACAGTGTTTCAACTAATGAAAAACTGTTTTTT
CDR3 protein: CASSPDSVSTNEKLFF

clone size: -
D gene: TRBD1
J gene: TRBJ2-3
V gene: TRBV12-5
CDR3 DNA: TGTGCTAGTGGTGTGGGGACAGGGGGAGGTCCGGCAGATACGCAGTATTTT
CDR3 protein: CASGVGTGGGPADTQYF

clone size: once
D gene: -
J gene: TRBJ1-1
V gene: TRBV4-1
CDR3 DNA: TGCGCCAGCAGCCAAACCAGGGCGAACACTGAAGCTTTCTTT
CDR3 protein: CASSQTRANTEAFF

clone size: -
D gene: TRBD1
J gene: TRBJ1-5
V gene: TRBV19
CDR3 DNA: TGTGCCAGTAGTTTGACAGGGGAGAGTCAGCCCCAGCATTTT
CDR3 protein: CASSLTGESQPQHF

clone size: -
D gene: -
J gene: TRBJ1-1
V gene: TRBV28
CDR3 DNA: TGTGCCATCTCAAGGGAGTGGAACACTGAAGCTTTCTTT
CDR3 protein: CAISREWNTEAFF

clone size: -
D gene: -
J gene: TRBJ2-5
V gene: TRBV6-5
CDR3 DNA: TGTGCCAGCAGCCCGCGTAGAGACACGGAGACCCAGTACTTC
CDR3 protein: CASSPRRDTETQYF

clone size: -
D gene: TRBD1
J gene: TRBJ1-1
V gene: TRBV28
CDR3 DNA: TGTGCCAGCAGTTCGGGACAGGGGAACACTGAAGCTTTCTTT
CDR3 protein: CASSSGQGNTEAFF

clone size: -
D gene: TRBD1
J gene: TRBJ1-1
V gene: TRBV18
CDR3 DNA: TGTGCCAGCTCACCAGGGACAGGGAGTACTGAAGCTTTCTTT
CDR3 protein: CASSPGTGSTEAFF

clone size: -
D gene: -
J gene: TRBJ2-5
V gene: TRBV19
CDR3 DNA: TGTGCCAGTAATGGGGGGGCCCAAGAGACCCAGTACTTC
CDR3 protein: CASNGGAQETQYF

clone size: -
D gene: -
J gene: TRBJ1-3
V gene: TRBV19
CDR3 DNA: TGTGCCAGTAGTATGAGGGTCCCCTCTGGAAACACCATATATTTT
CDR3 protein: CASSMRVPSGNTIYF

clone size: -
D gene: TRBD1
J gene: TRBJ1-4
V gene: TRBV7-2
CDR3 DNA: TGTGCCACCAAAAAGCCCGGGACAGCTAATGAAAAACTGTTTTTT
CDR3 protein: CATKKPGTANEKLFF

clone size: -
D gene: TRBD2
J gene: TRBJ2-1
V gene: TRBV7-3
CDR3 DNA: TGTGCCAGCAGCATCCTAGCGGGGGCTCGTGGCAATGAGCAGTTCTTC
CDR3 protein: CASSILAGARGNEQFF

clone size: once
D gene: -
J gene: TRBJ2-1
V gene: TRBV19
CDR3 DNA: TGTGCCAGTAGTATAGAGAAACTCCCGCACAATGAGCAGTTCTTC
CDR3 protein: CASSIEKLPHNEQFF

clone size: -
D gene: -
J gene: TRBJ2-4
V gene: TRBV5-5
CDR3 DNA: TGTGCCAGCAGCTTCCTTGGCCATCCCTGGCGGGGCATTCAGTACTTC
CDR3 protein: CASSFLGHPWRGIQYF

clone size: -
D gene: TRBD1
J gene: TRBJ2-7
V gene: TRBV14
CDR3 DNA: TGTGCCAGCAGCATGCGACAGGGGGGCGCTTACGAGCAGTACTTC
CDR3 protein: CASSMRQGGAYEQYF

clone size: -
D gene: -
J gene: TRBJ1-4
V gene: TRBV7-2
CDR3 DNA: TGTGCCAGCAGTTCAGCGGGTGAAAAACTGTTTTTT
CDR3 protein: CASSSAGEKLFF

clone size: -
D gene: -
J gene: TRBJ2-5
V gene: TRBV11-2
CDR3 DNA: TGTGCCAGCAGCCCGGTCAGGGATCGCGAGACCCAGTACTTC
CDR3 protein: CASSPVRDRETQYF

clone size: -
D gene: -
J gene: TRBJ1-1
V gene: TRBV18
CDR3 DNA: TGTGCCAGCTCCCCGACAGGCGGGAGCACTGAAGCTTTCTTT
CDR3 protein: CASSPTGGSTEAFF

clone size: few
D gene: -
J gene: TRBJ1-3
V gene: TRBV6-1
CDR3 DNA: TGTGCCAGCAGTGAAAAGGGGAAAGGAAACACCATATATTTT
CDR3 protein: CASSEKGKGNTIYF